Listed below are T cell receptor beta chains from one sample, sequenced in a study of blood T cell repertoires in COVID-19. The method was immunoSEQ multiplex PCR; TCRdb's version includes in-frame clones alone and lacks a portion of them. The top ten clones hold 0.7% of a sample with a few hundred thousand clones, 88% of them seen once. Sequenced: peripheral blood. The receptor set was obtained from a human donor in a cohort sampled during active COVID-19. CDR3s include the opening cysteine and the closing phenylalanine or tryptophan. The D gene is left open where the match is weak. Rows give clone size only sometimes, using once, few, many, or a class for an expanded clone.

TRBJ1-5,TRBV4-3,-,-,TGCGCCAGCAGCCAAGGTGCAGTAAGCAATCAGCCCCAGCATTTT,CASSQGAVSNQPQHF
TRBJ2-2,TRBV7-2,TRBD1,-,TGTGCCAGCAGCAACAGGGGGTCCACCGGGGAGCTGTTTTTT,CASSNRGSTGELFF
TRBJ1-4,TRBV4-1,-,-,TGCGCCAGCAGCCAAGATCCGAGGGATGGTGAAAAACTGTTTTTT,CASSQDPRDGEKLFF
TRBJ2-5,TRBV7-2,TRBD2,-,TGTGCCAGCAGCTTCTTCGGCGGGGGGGCTTGGGAGACCCAGTACTTC,CASSFFGGGAWETQYF
TRBJ1-1,TRBV29-1,-,-,TGCAGCGTGGGACATCTGAACACTGAAGCTTTCTTT,CSVGHLNTEAFF
TRBJ2-7,TRBV28,TRBD1,-,TGTGCCAGCAGACGGACAGGGTCCTACGAGCAGTACTTC,CASRRTGSYEQYF
TRBJ2-1,TRBV6-2/TRBV6-3,-,-,TGTGCCAGCAGTTTCGGCAATGAGCAGTTCTTC,CASSFGNEQFF
TRBJ2-7,TRBV28,TRBD2,-,TGTGCCAGCAGCTACGGACTAGCGGGACCCTACGAGCAGTACTTC,CASSYGLAGPYEQYF
TRBJ2-5,TRBV5-4,TRBD1,-,TGTGCCAGCAGCTTTCCCCGGGACAGGGCCGACGAGACCCAGTACTTC,CASSFPRDRADETQYF
TRBJ1-1,TRBV13,-,-,TGTGCCAGCAGCCCATGGGAGGGTTTAGAAGCTTTCTTT,CASSPWEGLEAFF
TRBJ2-7,TRBV28,TRBD2,-,TGTGCCAGCATCGGAATAGCGGGAGGTTCCTACGAGCAGTACTTC,CASIGIAGGSYEQYF
TRBJ1-4,TRBV12-3/TRBV12-4,-,-,TGTGCCAGCAGTTTCGGACATGCCGAAAAACTGTTTTTT,CASSFGHAEKLFF
TRBJ2-2,TRBV3-1/TRBV3-2,-,-,TGTGCCAGCAGCCCCCGGGAGACACGGCCCGGGGAGCTGTTTTTT,CASSPRETRPGELFF
TRBJ1-2,TRBV2,-,-,TGTGCCAGCAGGGCCAGGGGCAGTAACTATGGCTACACCTTC,CASRARGSNYGYTF
TRBJ2-3,TRBV5-1,-,-,TGCGCCAGCAGCTTGGTTGGTAATAGCGGAGATACGCAGTATTTT,CASSLVGNSGDTQYF
TRBJ2-7,TRBV6-5,-,-,TGTGCCAGCAGGAAATACAGGGAAGCGTCCTACGAGCAGTACTTC,CASRKYREASYEQYF
TRBJ2-1,TRBV4-3,TRBD1,-,TGCGCCAGCAGCCAAGCAGGGGGCAATGAGCAGTTCTTC,CASSQAGGNEQFF
TRBJ1-5,TRBV12-3/TRBV12-4,-,-,TGTGCCAGCCCGGGACACCAGCATTTT,CASPGHQHF
TRBJ2-7,TRBV28,TRBD2,-,TGTGCCAGCAGCGACTACGGCGGGAGCTCCTACGAGCAGTACTTC,CASSDYGGSSYEQYF
TRBJ2-7,TRBV4-2,TRBD2,few,TGTGCCAGCAGCCAAGAAAGAGACGGGAGGCTGTACTTC,CASSQERDGRLYF
TRBJ1-2,TRBV19,-,-,TGTGCCAGTACCCCCCAAGAGCTTGGGAGGAACTATGGCTACACCTTC,CASTPQELGRNYGYTF
TRBJ2-7,TRBV2,TRBD1,-,TGTGCCAGCAGGGCCGGGACAGGCGACTACGAGCAGTACTTC,CASRAGTGDYEQYF
TRBJ2-1,TRBV7-2,TRBD1,-,TGTGCCAGCAGCCCACCTCGACAGGGTTGGGTCTTC,CASSPPRQGWVF
TRBJ2-7,TRBV2,-,-,TGTGCCAGCACCCAGGGGATAGGCCAGGGTTTAGGCGAGCAGTACTTC,CASTQGIGQGLGEQYF
TRBJ2-7,TRBV6-5,-,-,TGTGCCAGCAAGCAGGGGCGGTACGAGCAGTACTTC,CASKQGRYEQYF
TRBJ1-1,TRBV4-3,TRBD1,-,TGCGCCAGCAGCCCCAACAGAGGGGGCCTGAACACTGAAGCTTTCTTT,CASSPNRGGLNTEAFF
TRBJ2-7,TRBV6-5,TRBD1,-,TGTGCCAGCAGCCTCGGGACAGACTACTACGAGCAGTACTTC,CASSLGTDYYEQYF
TRBJ1-2,TRBV29-1,-,-,TGCAGCGTTGGCGACAGTAACTATGGCTACACCTTC,CSVGDSNYGYTF
TRBJ2-7,TRBV4-1,-,-,TGCGCCAGCAGCCCGTGGCTTGGGCAGGGATCCTACGAGCAGTACTTC,CASSPWLGQGSYEQYF
TRBJ2-2,TRBV2,TRBD2,once,TGTGCCAGCAGTGACCTCCTAGCGGAGGCGGCGGGGGAGCTGTTTTTT,CASSDLLAEAAGELFF
TRBJ2-7,TRBV29-1,TRBD1,-,TGCAGCGTTGAAAGGACAGGGATCGAAGGCGAGCAGTACTTC,CSVERTGIEGEQYF
TRBJ1-4,TRBV4-3,-,-,TGCGCCAGCAGCCAACGGGGGGGGGCAACTAATGAAAAACTGTTTTTT,CASSQRGGATNEKLFF